These 28 T cell receptor beta chains were all obtained from the same sample, sequenced in a study of T cell repertoires in cytomegalovirus infection. From the reads, TCRdb called clonotypes with MiXCR, one entry per CDR3 protein. The table includes around 450,000 distinct CDR3 sequences, roughly a third detected once. The sample taken for sequencing was PBMCs. The receptors come from a human donor in good health (CMV status not recorded). Some clones in this sample may be carry-over from other donors' samples.

In the case of this clonotype: The conserved phenylalanine or tryptophan is not found at the CDR3 terminus, so this likely reflects a read error. No DNA is shown, since the ends of the CDR3 on it are uncertain; the CDR3 is the one TCRdb lists. The chain combines TRBV28 with TRBJ2-5; the table names TRBD1, a call not compared with the DNA. Per the germline V gene, CDR1 is MDHEN and CDR2 is SYDVKM. The CDR3 has 11 residues if both end residues are counted. CDR3 sequence: CASSRPGPHYL.

This clonotype turned up a few times. This chain joins TRBV6-1 and TRBJ2-7; D is possibly TRBD2 (6 bases). V was cut by 4 bases and J by 2 bases, with 9 bases left in between. This CDR3 is built from 13 residues. Germline CDR1 reads MNHNS; CDR2 reads SASEGT. CDR3 residues: CASSAEGTYEQYF. DNA for the CDR3: TGTGCCAGCAGTGCGGAGGGTACCTACGAGCAGTACTTC.

CDR3 in DNA: TGTGCCAGCAGTATTCTAGCGGGGGGAGGGAACAATGAGCAGTTCTTC. This encodes CASSILAGGGNNEQFF. The rearrangement links TRBV6-6 to TRBJ2-1; TRBD2 matches at 11 bases. The length of the CDR3 is 16 residues. The trim removed 5 bases at V and 5 bases at J, leaving 8 bases unmatched. The germline CDR1 and CDR2 sequences are MNHNY and SVGAGI (reference sequence).

With regard to this clonotype: As the CDR3 is not closed by the conserved phenylalanine or tryptophan, this likely results from a read error. The chain has TRBV7-8 and TRBJ2-7; TRBD2 matches 11 bases. The CDR3 loop spans 14 amino acids. Germline loops: CDR1 SGHVS, CDR2 FQNEAQ. Losses at the gene ends were 8 bases for V and 2 bases for J; bases not matched to a gene: 5. CDR3: CASGLAGGAYEQYL. In nucleotides, the CDR3 is TGTGCCAGCGGTCTAGCGGGGGGAGCCTACGAGCAGTACTTA.

The chain employs TRBV11-2 and TRBJ2-5; 8 nucleotides align to TRBD1. The junction had 3 bases not matched to a gene; V was cut back by 3 bases and J by 0 bases. The CDR3 runs 15 residues. From germline, CDR1 is SGHAT and CDR2 FQNNGV. The CDR3 is CASSLGQVNQETQYF. For the CDR3, the DNA is TGTGCCAGCAGCTTGGGACAGGTCAACCAAGAGACCCAGTACTTC.

The CDR3 nucleotides are TGTGCCAGCTCCATTCCGGGACAGAGCACAGATACGCAGTATTTT. The encoded protein is CASSIPGQSTDTQYF. The rearrangement joins TRBV27 to TRBJ2-3; 7 bases map to TRBD1. Germline CDR1 and CDR2: MNHEY and SMNVEV (reference sequence). V was clipped by 8 bases and J by 0 bases; unmatched bases: 8. The CDR3 has 15 residues.

The V call is TRBV5-1, the J call TRBJ2-5, with no clear D. Germline V gene data show CDR1 as SGHRS and CDR2 as YFSETQ. The CDR3 length is 15 residues. V was clipped by 0 bases and J by 7 bases, with 16 bases between them. The CDR3 reads CASSLVQQPWGTQYF. The CDR3 bases are TGCGCCAGCAGCTTGGTACAGCAACCTTGGGGGACCCAGTACTTC.

The chain uses TRBV5-5 and TRBJ2-1; D not certain. The CDR3 is 17 residues long. Germline V gene lookup returns CDR1 SGHKS and CDR2 YYEKEE (reference sequence). The V end lost 3 bases, the J end lost 0 bases, and 16 bases lay between the germline ends. The DNA of the CDR3 is TGTGCCAGCAGCTCGCCCCCGGAAGGTAGCTCCTACAATGAGCAGTTCTTC. Protein sequence: CASSSPPEGSSYNEQFF.

The chain uses TRBV5-4 and TRBJ2-3; 8 bases map to TRBD1. There are 17 residues in the CDR3. V was clipped by 0 bases and J by 4 bases; unmatched bases: 10. Germline CDR1 is SGHNT and CDR2 is YYREEE (reference sequence). The CDR3 bases are TGTGCCAGCAGCTTGGGGACAGGGTACCGGCGATCAGATACGCAGTATTTT. Its protein is CASSLGTGYRRSDTQYF.

In its sample, this clonotype was seen a few times. V usage is TRBV19 and J usage is TRBJ2-5; no clear D. V dropped 4 bases and J dropped 3 bases, with 12 bases sitting between them. There are 14 residues in the CDR3. The germline V gene encodes CDR1 LNHDA and CDR2 SQIVND (reference sequence). CDR3 DNA sequence: TGTGCCAGTAGTACCCTCAGGAGCGAAGAGACCCAGTACTTC. It encodes CASSTLRSEETQYF.

This clonotype was counted many times. The gene calls are TRBV7-2 and TRBJ2-3, with D maybe TRBD2 (7 bases). Per germline, CDR1 SGHTA and CDR2 FQGNSA. V was clipped by 8 bases and J by 0 bases, with 15 bases between them. The CDR3 covers 15 residues. DNA for the CDR3: TGTGCCAGCCGCCTGGGGGGGGGCAGCACAGATACGCAGTATTTT. Translated, it gives CASRLGGGSTDTQYF.

J is TRBJ2-3 and V is TRBV6-5; a weak D match, TRBD1 (5 bases). CDR3 length: 15 amino acids. The V end lost 0 bases, the J end lost 2 bases, and 9 bases lay between the germline ends. Germline V gene lookup returns CDR1 MNHEY and CDR2 SVGAGI. The CDR3 DNA is TGTGCCAGCAGTTACTCGGGGCCGGCCACAGATACGCAGTATTTT. Translated, it gives CASSYSGPATDTQYF.

This clonotype was seen only a few times. The V call is TRBV5-6, the J call TRBJ2-3; D is unclear. The CDR3 length is 13 residues. V lost 4 bases and J 5 bases, leaving 11 bases between the germline ends. Germline V gives CDR1 SGHDT, CDR2 YYEEEE. CDR3 bases: TGTGCCAGCAGCCCGACTGAGCAAGATACGCAGTATTTT. Translating it yields CASSPTEQDTQYF.

V is TRBV7-9 and J is TRBJ2-5, with D uncertain. This CDR3 is 11 amino acids long. Trimming removed 5 bases at V and 5 bases at J, with 6 bases between. Germline lookup yields CDR1 SEHNR and CDR2 FQNEAQ (reference sequence). The CDR3 loop reads CASSRTETQYF. The CDR3 nucleotides are TGTGCCAGCAGCAGGACGGAGACCCAGTACTTC.

The CDR3: CASSQDPGLETQYF. The CDR3 region has the DNA TGCGCCAGCAGCCAAGATCCGGGTCTGGAGACCCAGTACTTC. The chain links TRBV4-1 to TRBJ2-5; no clear D gene. V was shortened by 0 bases and J by 5 bases, with 10 bases between the two germline ends. The CDR3 spans 14 residues. CDR1 and CDR2 from the germline V gene are MGHRA and YSYEKL.

This sequence joins TRBV20-1 and TRBJ1-6; D unclear. Trimming pared 4 bases from V and 7 bases from J, leaving 5 bases between. Germline values: CDR1 DFQATT, CDR2 SNEGSKA (reference sequence). This CDR3 is 11 amino acids long. In DNA form, the CDR3 reads TGCAGTGCTATGAGGAATTCACCCCTCCACTTT. Residues: CSAMRNSPLHF.

This clonotype was counted between two and nine times. The rearrangement links TRBV6-1 to TRBJ1-2; perhaps TRBD1 as D (5 bases). Trimming cost V 3 bases and J 2 bases, with 13 bases left between them. CDR3 length: 15 amino acids. Germline V gene sequence: CDR1 MNHNS, CDR2 SASEGT. The CDR3 bases are TGTGCCAGCAGTGATCGGGGACTGACAAACTATGGCTACACCTTC. Encoded protein: CASSDRGLTNYGYTF.

This clonotype was observed many times. This sequence joins TRBV6-1 and TRBJ2-2; 8 positions agree with TRBD1. Per germline, CDR1 MNHNS and CDR2 SASEGT. The CDR3 is made up of 15 amino acids. V gave up 5 bases and J gave up 0 bases; unmatched junction bases: 2. CDR3 sequence reads: CASSPQGANTGELFF. CDR3 sequence (DNA): TGTGCCAGCAGTCCACAGGGGGCGAACACCGGGGAGCTGTTTTTT.

V is TRBV7-2 and J is TRBJ1-5, with D possibly TRBD1 on 5 matching bases. The germline V and J ends were trimmed by 5 bases and 0 bases, with 14 bases remaining between them. There are 16 residues in the CDR3. CDR1 and CDR2 (germline): SGHTA, FQGNSA. As DNA, the CDR3 is TGTGCCAGCAGCGTAACCGGGACGAGTAGCAATCAGCCCCAGCATTTT. It translates to CASSVTGTSSNQPQHF. Full variable domain (remainder filled in from reference TRBV7-2 and TRBJ1-5): GAGVSQSPSNKVTEKGKDVELRCDPISGHTALYWYRQSLGQGLEFLIYFQGNSAPDKSGLPSDRFSAERTGGSVSTLTIQRTQQEDSAVYLCASSVTGTSSNQPQHFGDGTRLSIL.

V gene TRBV6-1 combines with J gene TRBJ1-2; 7 bases agree with TRBD1. From germline, CDR1 is MNHNS and CDR2 SASEGT. Losses at the gene ends were 5 bases for V and 4 bases for J; bases not matched to a gene: 4. The CDR3 consists of 13 residues. The CDR3 here is CASSNRGGYGYTF. In nucleotides, the CDR3 is TGTGCCAGCAGTAACAGGGGTGGCTATGGCTACACCTTC.

The chain employs TRBV12-3 or TRBV12-4 and TRBJ1-3; TRBD1 aligns across 9 bases. The CDR3 runs to 15 residues. J gave up 4 bases and V 3 bases, and 4 bases lay outside the gene matches. DNA for the CDR3: TGTGCCAGCAGTTTTCTTGGGACAGGGGGAAACACCATATATTTT. This translates into CASSFLGTGGNTIYF.

This clonotype was found many times. CDR3 region: CASSPGTREETQYF. CDR3 DNA sequence: TGTGCCAGCAGCCCCGGGACTAGGGAAGAGACCCAGTACTTC. The gene calls are TRBV7-6 and TRBJ2-5; the match to TRBD2 covers 8 bases. Germline-derived CDR1 and CDR2 are SGHVS and FNYEAQ. This CDR3 is 14 amino acids long. J lost 3 bases, V lost 5 bases, and 5 bases had no gene match.

This clonotype was picked up one time. The chain joins TRBV18 to TRBJ1-5, with D possibly matching TRBD1 (6 bases). The CDR3 consists of 14 residues. Per the germline V gene, CDR1 is KGHSH and CDR2 is LQKENI. Trimming removed 1 base at V and 4 bases at J, with 8 bases between. The CDR3 nucleotides read TGTGCCAGCTCACCACGGACAGAGAATCAGCCCCAGCATTTT. It is translated as CASSPRTENQPQHF.

DNA of the CDR3: TGCGCCAGCAGCACCGTACCGACAGGGGGTTACGAGCAGTACTTC. Its translation is CASSTVPTGGYEQYF. The chain carries TRBV5-1 and TRBJ2-7; 9 bases fit TRBD1. Germline-derived CDR1 and CDR2 are SGHRS and YFSETQ. The CDR3 covers 15 residues. J was trimmed by 4 bases and V by 4 bases; bases with no gene match: 9.

This clonotype was seen more than once but under ten times. The rearrangement joins TRBV5-1 to TRBJ1-6, with D unclear. There are 18 residues in the CDR3. CDR1 SGHRS and CDR2 YFSETQ come from the germline V gene. Trimming shortened V by 0 bases and J by 9 bases, and 22 bases separated the two germline ends. In DNA, the CDR3 is TGCGCCAGCAGCTTGGTTCCCTTGGGTGTCCCCCCAAGTTCACCCCTCCACTTT. Encoded protein: CASSLVPLGVPPSSPLHF.

This chain connects TRBV11-2 to TRBJ1-1; D ambiguous. The V and J ends lost 4 bases and 5 bases respectively, with 11 bases between them. Germline V lookup: CDR1 SGHAT, CDR2 FQNNGV. The CDR3 totals 13 residues. The CDR3 sequence is CASSWTPSTEAFF. CDR3 DNA: TGTGCCAGCAGCTGGACCCCCTCTACTGAAGCTTTCTTT.

This clonotype was counted between two and nine times. The genes are TRBV4-1 and TRBJ2-1; D not certain. V was cut by 0 bases and J by 4 bases, with 4 bases left in between. Germline loops: CDR1 MGHRA, CDR2 YSYEKL. This CDR3 region has 13 residues. CDR3 sequence reads: CASSQDGYNEQFF. The CDR3 DNA follows: TGCGCCAGCAGCCAAGACGGATACAATGAGCAGTTCTTC.

As to this clonotype: Its ends do not fully match the called genes, so a read error is possible. This chain uses TRBV2 with TRBJ1-5; D may be TRBD1 (6 bases). From germline, CDR1 is SNHLY and CDR2 FYNNEI. The CDR3 covers 15 residues. As DNA, the CDR3 is TGTGCCAGCAGGAAGGGGGGTTATAGCAATCGGCCCCAGCATTTT. Amino acids: CASRKGGYSNRPQHF.